The clone carrying this T cell receptor beta chain was observed a handful of times. This entry belongs to a study of beta chain features in type 1 diabetes. The study reverse transcribed the entire isolated RNA, so it sequenced expressed TCRB transcripts. The method was immunoSEQ multiplex PCR; TCRdb's version includes in-frame clones alone and lacks a portion of them. The sample lists about 360,000 clones; around 13% were seen once. The CDR3 loop spans 15 amino acids. Germline V CDR1 and CDR2: SGHAT, FQNNGV. The V and J ends lost 6 bases and 0 bases respectively, with 13 bases between them. Specimen: naive CD4+ T cells from blood. V gene TRBV11-2 combines with J gene TRBJ2-3; D perhaps matches TRBD2 (5 bases). This receptor was taken from a man between 18 and 29 years old in good health. In nucleotides, the CDR3 is TGTGCCAGCAGAATGTGGCGGGTTAGCACAGATACGCAGTATTTT. This sequence encodes CASRMWRVSTDTQYF.